Below, 7 T cell receptor beta chains from the same sample are listed, as sequenced in a study of siplizumab effects on memory and regulatory T cells. This table comes from immunoSEQ multiplex PCR, and its TCRdb copy is limited to in-frame clones, with some not included. The table lists some 100,000 clones, about 92% of them singletons, with approximately 0.71% in the top ten. Sequencing input: Tregs sorted from blood. These receptors were taken from a human donor in good health.

The chain uses TRBV27 and TRBJ2-7; D is ambiguous. The ends were cut back, 0 bases at V and 3 bases at J, with 18 bases in the middle. CDR3 length: 17 residues. Germline values: CDR1 MNHEY, CDR2 SMNVEV (reference sequence). CDR3 nucleotides: TGTGCCAGCAGTTTATCTGACAAATACCTGAAATTCTACGAGCAGTACTTC. This translates into CASSLSDKYLKFYEQYF.

This clone is a singleton in its sample. The chain recombines TRBV13 with TRBJ2-3; 13 bases align to TRBD2. The germline V gene has CDR1 PRHDT and CDR2 FYEKMQ (reference sequence). J was trimmed by 1 base and V by 4 bases; bases with no gene match: 11. CDR3 length equals 19 residues. The CDR3 protein is CASSSTGGLAGYRTDTQYF. The CDR3 DNA reads TGTGCCAGCAGCTCGACAGGGGGACTAGCGGGATACCGCACAGATACGCAGTATTTT.

This chain joins TRBV13 and TRBJ2-7; 8 bases line up with TRBD1. J lost 4 bases, V lost 2 bases, and 7 bases had no gene match. This CDR3 spans 15 amino acids. The germline V gene encodes CDR1 PRHDT and CDR2 FYEKMQ (reference sequence). CDR3 coding DNA: TGTGCCAGCAGCTTAAAGCCGGGACAGGTGTACGAGCAGTACTTC. Residues: CASSLKPGQVYEQYF.

The chain is built from TRBV7-2 and TRBJ2-7; TRBD2 agrees at 8 bases. Germline assignment: CDR1 SGHTA and CDR2 FQGNSA. Trimming took 1 base from V and 2 from J; bases not matched to a gene: 7. CDR3 size: 16 residues. CDR3 protein: CASSLGLFSGAYEQYF. DNA for the CDR3: TGTGCCAGCAGCTTAGGATTGTTTAGCGGGGCCTACGAGCAGTACTTC.

The V and J genes are TRBV12-5 and TRBJ1-5; TRBD1 matches 10 bases. The V gene end was trimmed by 1 base and the J gene end by 4 bases; junction bases not matched to a gene: 10. The V gene's germline CDR1 is LGHNT and CDR2 FRNRAP. CDR3 size: 18 residues. The CDR3 DNA follows: TGTGCTAGTGGTTTGGGTCCGGGACAGGGGTTAGGAAATCAGCCCCAGCATTTT. Amino acid sequence: CASGLGPGQGLGNQPQHF.

The genes are TRBV19 and TRBJ1-3, with D maybe TRBD1 (5 bases). Germline V lookup: CDR1 LNHDA, CDR2 SQIVND (reference sequence). V lost 6 bases, J lost 6 bases, and 18 bases lay in between. The CDR3 sequence is 15 residues long. The CDR3 DNA follows: TGTGCCAGTAGCCTCGGTGGGGGTATTGAAAACACCATATATTTT. As protein: CASSLGGGIENTIYF.

The V call is TRBV7-3, the J call TRBJ2-3; D is unresolved. Germline V CDR1 and CDR2: SGHTA, FQGTGA. V shed 5 bases and J shed 14 bases, with 17 bases lying between them. The CDR3 covers 12 residues. CDR3 in amino acids: CASSLERSVLYF. The CDR3 bases are TGTGCCAGCAGCCTCGAGAGGAGTGTTCTGTATTTT.